This TCR beta chain comes out of a study of shared clonotypes between healthy human individuals. For the study at large: The study drew on a couple of women and a few men aged 18 to 49 as donors. CD8 memory received one plate per donor, CD8 naive two, CD4 memory three and CD4 naive three.

This CDR3 has 16 amino acids. CDR1 and CDR2 (germline): LNHDA, SQIVND (reference sequence). V lost 3 bases and J lost 2; bases outside the gene matches: 8. Cells designated naive CD8 were CD45RO-negative and were positively selected for CCR7, with terminally differentiated effector memory CD45RA+ cells excluded. The assay was immunoSEQ multiplex PCR, and TCRdb's table has in-frame clones only and misses some. The repertoire has about 1,800,000 clones, around 96% of them found once; the top ten carry 0.95% to 1.5%. The sequenced sample consisted of naive CD8+ T cells sorted from blood. This rearrangement joins TRBV19 to TRBJ2-7; TRBD1 aligns across 9 bases. The receptor's source is a man younger than 30 in good health. The CDR3 loop reads CASSMDRGMVAYEQYF. In DNA form, the CDR3 reads TGTGCCAGTAGTATGGACAGGGGAATGGTAGCCTACGAGCAGTACTTC.